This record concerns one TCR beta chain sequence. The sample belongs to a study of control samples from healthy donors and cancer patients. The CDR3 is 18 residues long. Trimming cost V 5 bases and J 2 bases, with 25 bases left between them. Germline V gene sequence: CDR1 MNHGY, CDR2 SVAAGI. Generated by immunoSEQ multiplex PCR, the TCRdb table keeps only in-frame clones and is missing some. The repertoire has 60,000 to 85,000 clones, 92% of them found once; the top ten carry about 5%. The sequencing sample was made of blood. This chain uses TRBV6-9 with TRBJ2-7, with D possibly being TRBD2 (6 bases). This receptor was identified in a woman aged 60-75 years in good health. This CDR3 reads CASSRTESEGGRAYEQYF. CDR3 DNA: TGTGCCAGCAGTCGTACCGAATCGGAGGGAGGCCGAGCCTACGAGCAGTACTTC.